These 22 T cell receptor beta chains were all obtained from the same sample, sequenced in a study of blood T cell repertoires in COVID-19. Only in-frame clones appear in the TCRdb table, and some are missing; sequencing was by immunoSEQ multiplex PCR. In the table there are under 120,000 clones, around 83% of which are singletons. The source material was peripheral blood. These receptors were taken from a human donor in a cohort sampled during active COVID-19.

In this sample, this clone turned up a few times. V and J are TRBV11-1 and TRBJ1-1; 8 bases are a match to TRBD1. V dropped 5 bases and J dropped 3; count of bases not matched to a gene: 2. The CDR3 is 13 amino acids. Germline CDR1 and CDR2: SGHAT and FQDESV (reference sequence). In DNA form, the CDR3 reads TGTGCCAGCAGCCTGGACAGGGACACTGAAGCTTTCTTT. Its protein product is CASSLDRDTEAFF. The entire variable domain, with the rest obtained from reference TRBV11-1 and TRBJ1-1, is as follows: EAEVAQSPRYKITEKSQAVAFWCDPISGHATLYWYRQILGQGPELLVQFQDESVVDDSQLPKDRFSAERLKGVDSTLKIQPAELGDSAMYLCASSLDRDTEAFFGQGTRLTVV.

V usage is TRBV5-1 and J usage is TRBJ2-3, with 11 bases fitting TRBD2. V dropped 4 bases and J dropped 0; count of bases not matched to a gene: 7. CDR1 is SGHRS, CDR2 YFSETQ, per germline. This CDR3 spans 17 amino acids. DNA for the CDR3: TGCGCCAGCAGCATAGGGACTAGCGGAACTAGCACAGATACGCAGTATTTT. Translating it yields CASSIGTSGTSTDTQYF. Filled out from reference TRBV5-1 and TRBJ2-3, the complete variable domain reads KAGVTQTPRYLIKTRGQQVTLSCSPISGHRSVSWYQQTPGQGLQFLFEYFSETQRNKGNFPGRFSGRQFSNSRSEMNVSTLELGDSALYLCASSIGTSGTSTDTQYFGPGTRLTVL.

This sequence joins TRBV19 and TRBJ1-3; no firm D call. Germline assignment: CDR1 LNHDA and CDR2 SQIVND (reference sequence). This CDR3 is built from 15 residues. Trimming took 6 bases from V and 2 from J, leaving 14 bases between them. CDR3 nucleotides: TGTGCCAGTAGGGCCCCGGAAGGAGCTGGAAACACCATATATTTT. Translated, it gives CASRAPEGAGNTIYF.

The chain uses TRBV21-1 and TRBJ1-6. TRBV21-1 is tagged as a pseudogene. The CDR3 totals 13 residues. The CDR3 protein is CASSKGENSPLHF. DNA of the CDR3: TGTGCCAGCAGCAAAGGAGAGAATTCACCCCTCCACTTT.

This CDR3 is CASSHLAGGPGEQFF. CDR3 nucleotide sequence: TGTGCCAGCAGCCATCTAGCGGGGGGGCCTGGTGAGCAGTTCTTC. The J gene is TRBJ2-1, the V gene TRBV3-1 (or the pseudogene TRBV3-2); 12 nucleotides align to TRBD2. The V and J ends lost 3 bases and 9 bases, in that order; junction bases with no gene match: 6. CDR3 length equals 15 residues. The V gene's germline CDR1 is LGHDT and CDR2 YNNKEL (reference sequence).

CDR3 DNA sequence: TGTGCCAGCAAGGAGGTTCTGAACACCGGGGAGCTGTTTTTT. Translated: CASKEVLNTGELFF. This chain links TRBV7-9 with TRBJ2-2; D is possibly TRBD2 (5 bases). The CDR3 extends over 14 amino acids. CDR1 SEHNR and CDR2 FQNEAQ come from the germline V gene (reference sequence). Trimming cost V 7 bases and J 1 base, with 10 bases left between them.

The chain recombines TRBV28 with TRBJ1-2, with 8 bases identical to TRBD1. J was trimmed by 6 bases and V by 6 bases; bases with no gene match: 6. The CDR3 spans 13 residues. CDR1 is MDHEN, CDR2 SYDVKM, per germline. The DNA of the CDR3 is TGTGCCAGCAGGGACAGGGAGGGGCATGGCTACACCTTC. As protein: CASRDREGHGYTF.

CDR3 DNA: TGTGCCTGGAGTGTGACTAGCGGGACTCTCTACGAGCAGTACTTC. Protein sequence: CAWSVTSGTLYEQYF. V and J are TRBV30 and TRBJ2-7; 11 positions agree with TRBD2. V trimming: 0 bases; J trimming: 3 bases; junction bases outside the gene matches: 4. The germline CDR1 and CDR2 sequences are GTSNPN and SVGIG (reference sequence). This CDR3 is 15 amino acids long.

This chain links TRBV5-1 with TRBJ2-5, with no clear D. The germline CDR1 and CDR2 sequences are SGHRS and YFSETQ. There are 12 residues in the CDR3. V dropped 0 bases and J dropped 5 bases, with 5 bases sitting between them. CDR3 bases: TGCGCCAGCAGCTTGGTGGCCGAGACCCAGTACTTC. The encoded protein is CASSLVAETQYF.

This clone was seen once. The CDR3 here is CASSLPRSTGSSYNSPLHF. The CDR3, as DNA: TGTGCCAGCAGCTTACCTCGATCGACAGGCAGCTCCTATAATTCACCCCTCCACTTT. The rearrangement uses TRBV7-9 and TRBJ1-6, with D possibly matching TRBD1 (6 bases). CDR1 SEHNR and CDR2 FQNEAQ come from the germline V gene (reference sequence). The length of the CDR3 is 19 residues. Trimming pared 2 bases from V and 0 bases from J, leaving 17 bases between.

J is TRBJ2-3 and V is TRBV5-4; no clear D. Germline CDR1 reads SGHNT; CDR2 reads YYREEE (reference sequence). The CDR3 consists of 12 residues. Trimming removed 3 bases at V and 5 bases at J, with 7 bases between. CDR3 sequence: CASSSLVDTQYF. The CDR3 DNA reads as TGTGCCAGCAGCTCCCTAGTAGATACGCAGTATTTT.

The DNA for the CDR3 is TGTGCCAGCTCGGAGGGGTACCGCGGCGATTCACCCCTCCACTTT. This translates into CASSEGYRGDSPLHF. The rearrangement uses TRBV2 and TRBJ1-6; maybe TRBD1 (5 bases). The germline V gene encodes CDR1 SNHLY and CDR2 FYNNEI. V lost 8 bases and J 8 bases, leaving 19 bases between the germline ends. This CDR3 has 15 amino acids.

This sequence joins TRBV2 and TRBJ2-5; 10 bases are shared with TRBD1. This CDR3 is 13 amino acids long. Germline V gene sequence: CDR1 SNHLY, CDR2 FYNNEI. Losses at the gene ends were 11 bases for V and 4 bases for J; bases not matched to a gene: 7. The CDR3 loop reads CAWRQGARETQYF. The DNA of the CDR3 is TGTGCCTGGCGACAGGGGGCGCGAGAGACCCAGTACTTC.

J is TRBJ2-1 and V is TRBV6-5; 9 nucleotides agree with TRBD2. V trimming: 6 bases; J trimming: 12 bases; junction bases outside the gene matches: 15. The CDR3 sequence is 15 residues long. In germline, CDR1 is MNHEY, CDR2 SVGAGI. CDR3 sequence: CASRPTGTSRFGQFF. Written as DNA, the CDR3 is TGTGCCAGCAGACCCACCGGGACTAGCAGATTTGGGCAGTTCTTC.

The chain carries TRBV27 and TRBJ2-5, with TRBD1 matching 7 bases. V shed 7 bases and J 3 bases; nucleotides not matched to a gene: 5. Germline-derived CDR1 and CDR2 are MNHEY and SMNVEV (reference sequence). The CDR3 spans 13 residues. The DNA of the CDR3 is TGTGCCAGCATGAGGGACAGTAAAGAGACCCAGTACTTC. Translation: CASMRDSKETQYF.

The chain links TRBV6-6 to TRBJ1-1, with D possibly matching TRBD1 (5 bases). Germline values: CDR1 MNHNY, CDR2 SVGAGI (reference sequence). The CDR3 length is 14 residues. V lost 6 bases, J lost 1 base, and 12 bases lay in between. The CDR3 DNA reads TGTGCCAGCAGGGGGGGACCTTGGAACACTGAAGCTTTCTTT. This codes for CASRGGPWNTEAFF.

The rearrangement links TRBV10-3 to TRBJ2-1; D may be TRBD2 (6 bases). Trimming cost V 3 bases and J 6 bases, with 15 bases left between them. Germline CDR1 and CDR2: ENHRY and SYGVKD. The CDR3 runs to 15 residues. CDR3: CAISDMEGYGNEQFF. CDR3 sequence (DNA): TGTGCCATCAGTGATATGGAGGGATACGGCAATGAGCAGTTCTTC.

The DNA for the CDR3 is TGTGCCAGCAGTCTAGCGGGCACCGAGGGCAACACCATATATTTT. Encoded protein: CASSLAGTEGNTIYF. J is TRBJ1-3 and V is TRBV7-8, with D unresolved. V dropped 6 bases and J dropped 7 bases, with 19 bases sitting between them. The CDR3 is 15 amino acids. Germline V CDR1 and CDR2: SGHVS, FQNEAQ.

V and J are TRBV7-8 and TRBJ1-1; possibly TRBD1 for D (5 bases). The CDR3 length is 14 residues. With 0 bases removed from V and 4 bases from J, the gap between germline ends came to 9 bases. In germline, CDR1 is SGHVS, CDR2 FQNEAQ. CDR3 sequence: CASSLAQGGTEAFF. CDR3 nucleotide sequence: TGTGCCAGCAGCTTAGCTCAGGGAGGCACTGAAGCTTTCTTT. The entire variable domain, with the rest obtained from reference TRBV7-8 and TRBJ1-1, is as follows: GAGVSQSPRYKVAKRGQDVALRCDPISGHVSLFWYQQALGQGPEFLTYFQNEAQLDKSGLPSDRFFAERPEGSVSTLKIQRTQQEDSAVYLCASSLAQGGTEAFFGQGTRLTVV.

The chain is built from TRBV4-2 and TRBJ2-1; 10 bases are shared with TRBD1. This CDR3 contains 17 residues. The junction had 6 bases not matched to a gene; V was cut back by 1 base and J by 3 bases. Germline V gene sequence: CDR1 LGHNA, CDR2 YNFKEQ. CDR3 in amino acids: CASSQGQGANFYNEQFF. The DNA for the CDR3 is TGTGCCAGCAGCCAAGGACAGGGGGCTAATTTCTACAATGAGCAGTTCTTC.

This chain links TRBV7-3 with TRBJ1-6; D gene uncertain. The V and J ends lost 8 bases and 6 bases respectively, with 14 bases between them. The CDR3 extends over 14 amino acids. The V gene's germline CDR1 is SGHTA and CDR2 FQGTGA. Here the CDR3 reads CASGLDGTNSPLHF. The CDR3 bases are TGTGCCAGCGGACTGGACGGCACTAATTCACCCCTCCACTTT.

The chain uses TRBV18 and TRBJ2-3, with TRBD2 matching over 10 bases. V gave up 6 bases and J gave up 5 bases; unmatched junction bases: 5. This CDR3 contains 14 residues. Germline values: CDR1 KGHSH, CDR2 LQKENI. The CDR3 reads CASSRGTSEDTQYF. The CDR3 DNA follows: TGTGCCAGCTCTCGGGGGACTAGCGAAGATACGCAGTATTTT.